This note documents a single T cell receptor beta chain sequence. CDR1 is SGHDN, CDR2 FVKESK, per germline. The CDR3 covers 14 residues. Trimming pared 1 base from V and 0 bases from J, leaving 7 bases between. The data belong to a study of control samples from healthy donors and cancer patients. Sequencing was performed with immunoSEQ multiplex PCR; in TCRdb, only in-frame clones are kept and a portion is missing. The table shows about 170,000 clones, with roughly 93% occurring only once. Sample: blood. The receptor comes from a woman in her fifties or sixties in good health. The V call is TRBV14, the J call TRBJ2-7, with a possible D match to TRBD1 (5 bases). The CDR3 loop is CASSQGGLSYEQYF. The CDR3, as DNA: TGTGCCAGCAGCCAAGGGGGCCTCTCCTACGAGCAGTACTTC.